A single sample is the source of the 16 T cell receptor beta chains below, sequenced in a study of CD8+ T cells in alopecia areata. TCR sequencing used cDNA made by reverse transcription of extracted RNA. Profiled with immunoSEQ multiplex PCR; TCRdb holds only in-frame clones, not every one. Found here are around 250,000 clones, approximately 61% of them singletons; the top ten hold 1% to 1.5%. Sequenced material: CD4+ T cells sorted from blood, taken at week 0. These receptors were taken from a human donor with alopecia areata.

This clone was recorded once. The chain employs TRBV25-1 and TRBJ2-2; 11 bases agree with TRBD2. Germline CDR1 is MGHDK and CDR2 is SYGVNS. The CDR3 runs to 16 residues. The V and J ends lost 4 bases and 3 bases, in that order; junction bases with no gene match: 4. This CDR3 reads CASSVASGGHTGELFF. The DNA of the CDR3 is TGTGCCAGCAGTGTGGCTAGCGGGGGGCACACCGGGGAGCTGTTTTTT.

This clone appeared a few times. This chain connects TRBV14 to TRBJ1-6; D is possibly TRBD1 (6 bases). Trimming took off 4 bases at V and 8 bases at J, with 12 bases between the two ends. This CDR3 has 14 amino acids. Germline loops: CDR1 SGHDN, CDR2 FVKESK. The CDR3, as DNA: TGTGCCAGCAGCCCAGGGGACGGGTATTCACCCCTCCACTTT. Translation: CASSPGDGYSPLHF.

The gene calls are TRBV2 and TRBJ1-2; a possible D gene is TRBD1 (5 bases). The CDR3 sequence is 14 residues long. Between the trimmed V and J ends, which lost 6 bases and 6 bases, there was a span of 17 bases. CDR1 SNHLY and CDR2 FYNNEI come from the germline V gene. The CDR3 protein is CASSGLQGNNGYTF. DNA for the CDR3: TGTGCCAGCAGCGGCCTTCAGGGAAATAATGGCTACACCTTC.

This chain connects TRBV29-1 to TRBJ1-4; a weak D match, TRBD1 (5 bases). CDR3 length equals 13 residues. The V end lost 5 bases, the J end lost 4 bases, and 11 bases lay between the germline ends. In germline, CDR1 is SQVTM, CDR2 ANQGSEA. CDR3 protein: CSVLEDINEKLFF. In DNA, the CDR3 is TGCAGCGTTTTGGAGGACATTAATGAAAAACTGTTTTTT.

The gene calls are TRBV6-1 and TRBJ1-5, with 11 bases matching TRBD1. The CDR3 spans 15 residues. From germline, CDR1 is MNHNS and CDR2 SASEGT. After removal of 4 bases from V and 9 bases from J, the junction contained 8 bases not matched to a gene. CDR3 protein: CASSAGTGGIPPQHF. The CDR3 nucleotides are TGTGCCAGCAGTGCGGGGACAGGGGGAATCCCGCCCCAGCATTTT.

The chain uses TRBV5-1 and TRBJ1-6; maybe TRBD1 (6 bases). The CDR3 is 15 residues long. Trimming took off 0 bases at V and 10 bases at J, with 14 bases between the two ends. The germline V gene encodes CDR1 SGHRS and CDR2 YFSETQ. In DNA form, the CDR3 reads TGCGCCAGCAGCTTGGAGGGGGGACACCGGTCACCCCTCCACTTT. Translated: CASSLEGGHRSPLHF.

This rearrangement joins TRBV7-2 to TRBJ1-5; 9 bases are shared with TRBD1. From germline, CDR1 is SGHTA and CDR2 FQGNSA. The V and J ends lost 7 bases and 3 bases, in that order; junction bases with no gene match: 7. This CDR3 is 15 amino acids long. The CDR3 nucleotides read TGTGCCAGCACCGGGACAGGGTCCCTCAATCAGCCCCAGCATTTT. It specifies CASTGTGSLNQPQHF. The whole variable domain, remainder taken from reference TRBV7-2 and TRBJ1-5, is GAGVSQSPSNKVTEKGKDVELRCDPISGHTALYWYRQSLGQGLEFLIYFQGNSAPDKSGLPSDRFSAERTGGSVSTLTIQRTQQEDSAVYLCASTGTGSLNQPQHFGDGTRLSIL.

The chain combines TRBV7-2 with TRBJ2-5; 7 bases are shared with TRBD2. The CDR3 runs to 12 residues. The germline V gene encodes CDR1 SGHTA and CDR2 FQGNSA. The V and J ends lost 4 bases and 7 bases, in that order; junction bases with no gene match: 3. In nucleotides, the CDR3 is TGTGCCAGCAGCTCGGCTAGCGGGACCCAGTACTTC. It translates to CASSSASGTQYF.

This chain links TRBV4-2 with TRBJ2-7, with 7 bases matching TRBD1. V trimming: 0 bases; J trimming: 12 bases; junction bases outside the gene matches: 8. CDR1 and CDR2 from the germline V gene are LGHNA and YNFKEQ. The CDR3 runs 13 residues. CDR3 in amino acids: CASSQDTGQLGYF. The CDR3 nucleotides are TGTGCCAGCAGCCAAGATACGGGACAGTTGGGGTACTTC.

This chain links TRBV29-1 with TRBJ1-2, with 7 positions matching TRBD1. CDR1 and CDR2 from the germline V gene are SQVTM and ANQGSEA. The V gene end was trimmed by 1 base and the J gene end by 2 bases; junction bases not matched to a gene: 4. The CDR3 spans 14 residues. In DNA, the CDR3 is TGCAGCGTTGAAGGAGGCAGGGGGAACTATGGCTACACCTTC. This sequence encodes CSVEGGRGNYGYTF.

This clone was recorded once. This chain's CDR3 is CSVASPNEQFF. Written as DNA, the CDR3 is TGCAGTGTGGCTAGCCCCAATGAGCAGTTCTTC. This chain connects TRBV20-1 to TRBJ2-1; tentative D call: TRBD2 (5 bases). Trimming took off 7 bases at V and 6 bases at J, with 10 bases between the two ends. Germline lookup yields CDR1 DFQATT and CDR2 SNEGSKA (reference sequence). This CDR3 spans 11 amino acids.

This clone was observed a few times. The rearrangement uses TRBV11-2 and TRBJ2-6, with TRBD1 matching 8 bases. Trimming cost V 1 base and J 2 bases; bases outside gene matches: 4. The CDR3 sequence is 17 residues long. Germline V gene lookup returns CDR1 SGHAT and CDR2 FQNNGV. The CDR3 coding sequence is TGTGCCAGCAGCTTAGGGGACAGGATAACTGGGGCCAACGTCCTGACTTTC. It is translated as CASSLGDRITGANVLTF.

The genes are TRBV25-1 and TRBJ2-7; D may be TRBD1 or TRBD2 (7 bases each). This CDR3 has 12 residues. Trimming left V 10 bases short and J 6 bases short, with 16 bases between. Germline assignment: CDR1 MGHDK and CDR2 SYGVNS. The CDR3 DNA follows: TGTGCCAAGACAGGGAGGGTTAGCGAGCAGTACTTC. As protein: CAKTGRVSEQYF.

To note about this clone: Other nucleotide sequences from this sample produce the same CDR3. The chain links TRBV5-1 to TRBJ2-5, with D unclear. Germline V gene sequence: CDR1 SGHRS, CDR2 YFSETQ. V lost 1 base and J lost 1, with 5 bases in between. The CDR3 spans 13 residues. The CDR3 protein is CASSLTPQETQYF. The CDR3 nucleotides read TGCGCCAGCAGCTTGACGCCCCAAGAGACCCAGTACTTC.

This clone was seen once. The rearrangement joins TRBV10-3 to TRBJ1-1; 10 bases agree with TRBD1. Losses at the gene ends were 8 bases for V and 8 bases for J; bases not matched to a gene: 5. The V gene's germline CDR1 is ENHRY and CDR2 SYGVKD. The CDR3 covers 12 residues. The DNA for the CDR3 is TGTGCCATCTCCGGGACAGGGGAGGAAGCTTTCTTT. It yields the protein CAISGTGEEAFF.

In nucleotides, the CDR3 is TGTGCCAGCAGCCAAGTACGGGGACCTCAATACTTC. Residues: CASSQVRGPQYF. The gene calls are TRBV14 and TRBJ2-7; possibly TRBD1 or TRBD2 for D (5 bases each). V dropped 1 base and J dropped 13 bases, with 14 bases sitting between them. CDR3 size: 12 residues. CDR1 is SGHDN and CDR2 is FVKESK in the germline V gene.